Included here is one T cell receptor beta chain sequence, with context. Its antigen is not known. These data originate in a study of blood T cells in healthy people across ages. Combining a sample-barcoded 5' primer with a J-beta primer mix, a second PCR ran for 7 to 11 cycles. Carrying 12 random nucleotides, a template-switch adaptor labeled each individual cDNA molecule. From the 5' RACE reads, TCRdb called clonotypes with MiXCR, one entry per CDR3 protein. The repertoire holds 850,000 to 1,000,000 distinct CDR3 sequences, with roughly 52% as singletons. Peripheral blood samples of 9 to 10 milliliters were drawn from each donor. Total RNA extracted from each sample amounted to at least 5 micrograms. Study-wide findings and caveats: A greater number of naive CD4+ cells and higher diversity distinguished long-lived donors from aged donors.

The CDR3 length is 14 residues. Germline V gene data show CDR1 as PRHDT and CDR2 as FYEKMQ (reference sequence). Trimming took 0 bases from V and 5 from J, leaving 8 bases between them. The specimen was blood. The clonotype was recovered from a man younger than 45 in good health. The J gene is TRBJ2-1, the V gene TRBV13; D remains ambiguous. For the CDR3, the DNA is TGTGCCAGCAGCTTAGGACGGATCAACAATGAGCAGTTCTTC. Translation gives CASSLGRINNEQFF.